A selection of T cell receptor beta chains follows, all from one sample in a study of molecular identifiers for immune sequencing clone quantification. MiXCR, run by TCRdb on the PCR reads, gives a single entry per CDR3 protein. Of around 89,000 distinct CDR3 sequences in the sample, around 19% are singletons; the top ten hold 0.7% to 0.95%. The sample taken for sequencing was naive CD8+ T cells from blood, with Jurkat cell RNA spiked in. The receptor source for this set is a human donor in good health. Some libraries in this study had Jurkat cell RNA spiked in. CDR3s include the opening cysteine and the closing phenylalanine or tryptophan. Each record gives: D gene, clone size, J gene, V gene, CDR3 protein, CDR3 DNA. A D gene is named only where the DNA matches it firmly. Clone size is given for some rows only: seen once, a few or many times, or a class if the clone is expanded.

NA NA TRBJ2-7 TRBV7-6 CASSLAGVTYEQYF TGTGCCAGCAGCTTAGCGGGGGTAACCTACGAGCAGTACTTC
NA many TRBJ2-5 TRBV7-2 CASSLFWVGTPEMETQYF TGTGCCAGCAGCTTATTCTGGGTAGGGACTCCTGAGATGGAGACCCAGTACTTC
NA many TRBJ2-2 TRBV12-3/TRBV12-4 CATSVAMAGELFF TGTGCCACCTCAGTCGCGATGGCCGGGGAGCTGTTTTTT
TRBD1 many TRBJ2-5 TRBV20-1 CSAAPGTGARKTQYF TGCAGTGCTGCCCCCGGGACAGGGGCCCGGAAGACCCAGTACTTC
TRBD1 many TRBJ1-5 TRBV5-5 CASSSSGTGLVQPQHF TGTGCCAGCAGCTCGTCCGGGACAGGCTTGGTTCAGCCCCAGCATTTT
TRBD1 many TRBJ1-1 TRBV19 CASSILGQGPDEAFF TGTGCCAGTAGTATACTTGGACAGGGGCCGGATGAAGCTTTCTTT
TRBD2 many TRBJ2-2 TRBV7-9 CASSSPPGLAGYNTGELFF TGTGCCAGCAGCTCCCCGCCGGGACTAGCGGGATACAACACCGGGGAGCTGTTTTTT
TRBD2 many TRBJ2-1 TRBV4-1 CASSQRSGGYNEQFF TGCGCCAGCAGCCAGCGAAGCGGGGGTTACAATGAGCAGTTCTTC
TRBD1 many TRBJ2-1 TRBV5-6 CASSFIGGTPYNEQFF TGTGCCAGCAGCTTTATAGGGGGCACCCCCTACAATGAGCAGTTCTTC
NA many TRBJ2-5 TRBV7-9 CASSHTGEGIAETQYF TGTGCCAGCAGCCATACAGGGGAGGGGATCGCAGAGACCCAGTACTTC
TRBD2 many TRBJ2-3 TRBV12-3/TRBV12-4 CASSFGGGAADTQYF TGTGCCAGCAGTTTTGGCGGGGGGGCCGCAGATACGCAGTATTTT
TRBD1 many TRBJ1-1 TRBV5-1 CASSSKTGLNTEAFF TGCGCCAGCAGCTCGAAGACAGGGTTGAACACTGAAGCTTTCTTT
NA many TRBJ2-7 TRBV28 CASSQRTAPYEQYF TGTGCCAGCAGCCAAAGGACAGCCCCCTACGAGCAGTACTTC
NA many TRBJ2-5 TRBV5-6 CASSPPTRKETQYF TGTGCCAGCAGCCCGCCGACTAGAAAAGAGACCCAGTACTTC
TRBD2 NA TRBJ2-7 TRBV23-1 CASSRSFRTRYWYEQYF TGCGCCAGCAGTCGAAGTTTTAGGACTAGATATTGGTACGAGCAGTACTTC
TRBD1 NA TRBJ1-5 TRBV4-3 CASSQDVIGKGAQPQHF TGCGCCAGCAGCCAAGATGTTATCGGAAAGGGGGCACAGCCCCAGCATTTT
NA NA TRBJ2-7 TRBV9 CASSVGPKGLLTYEQYF TGTGCCAGCAGCGTAGGCCCTAAAGGGCTGCTAACCTACGAGCAGTACTTC
NA many TRBJ1-1 TRBV7-9 CASSLGGLEAFF TGTGCCAGCAGCTTAGGTGGGCTTGAAGCTTTCTTT
NA many TRBJ2-1 TRBV7-2 CASSLGQPSSYNEQFF TGTGCCAGCAGCTTAGGGCAGCCCAGCTCCTACAATGAGCAGTTCTTC
NA NA TRBJ2-7 TRBV5-1 CASSLEGGPYEQYF TGCGCCAGCAGCTTGGAGGGAGGCCCCTACGAGCAGTACTTC
NA many TRBJ2-2 TRBV12-3/TRBV12-4 CASSRITGNTGELFF TGTGCCAGCAGCCGAATCACAGGGAACACCGGGGAGCTGTTTTTT
NA few TRBJ1-5 TRBV2 CASSVASNQPQHF TGTGCCAGCAGTGTGGCAAGCAATCAGCCCCAGCATTTT
NA many TRBJ2-5 TRBV2 CASIDGSQETQYF TGTGCCAGCATCGACGGGTCGCAAGAGACCCAGTACTTC
NA NA TRBJ1-5 TRBV19 CASSMTEYSNQPQHF TGTGCCAGTAGTATGACAGAGTATAGCAATCAGCCCCAGCATTTT